The entry that follows covers one TCR beta chain sequence. This sample is drawn from a study of cytomegalovirus exposure and HLA in healthy donors. The trim removed 2 bases at V and 7 bases at J, leaving 11 bases unmatched. The length of the CDR3 is 16 residues. The germline V gene has CDR1 SGHNT and CDR2 YYREEE (reference sequence). PCR primers comprised 60 Vbeta and 13 Jbeta primers. The protocol was immunoSEQ multiplex PCR, while the TCRdb copy is restricted to in-frame clones and leaves out a portion. This repertoire shows about 90,000 clones, 75% to 80% found once; its top ten account for 4.5% to 5.5%.

The sequence came from a middle-aged woman in good health and CMV-seropositive. This chain uses TRBV5-4 with TRBJ2-1; 8 bases are shared with TRBD2. Sequenced input: PBMCs. CDR3 DNA: TGTGCCAGCAGCTTACTCAGCGGGAGATTAGGGAATGAGCAGTTCTTC. It translates to CASSLLSGRLGNEQFF. The full variable domain, completed using reference TRBV5-4 and TRBJ2-1, is ETGVTQSPTHLIKTRGQQVTLRCSSQSGHNTVSWYQQALGQGPQFIFQYYREEENGRGNFPPRFSGLQFPNYSSELNVNALELDDSALYLCASSLLSGRLGNEQFFGPGTRLTVL.